This T cell receptor beta chain was captured in a study of T-cell reconstitution after alpha-beta-depleted transplantation in children (dated by TCRdb to the mid-2010s). With respect to the entire study: The study quantitatively tracked T-cell immune reconstitution after TCRalphabeta/CD19-depleted allogeneic hematopoietic cell transplantation in children using TCR repertoire profiling.

Library prep was done by PCR. TCRdb names Illumina HiSeq 2500 as the instrument used. TCR library preparation used molecular barcoding, with unique molecular identifiers applied to normalize quantification of the TCRbeta repertoire. TCRdb passed the public sequencing reads through fastp at Q25 and MiXCR, retaining productive beta sequences. Merged by CDR3 protein, the rows form single entries marked with the most common genes and DNA. Present in this sample are around 440,000 distinct CDR3 sequences, roughly 10% of which were seen just once. The top ten constitute 2% to 2.5% of the sample. The treatment or condition label, as the study defines it: allogeneic hematopoietic cell transplantation with graft depleted of TCRalphabeta T cells and CD19 B cells. Transplant recipients were children who received TCRalphabeta/CD19-depleted allogeneic hematopoietic cell grafts. V trim: 3 bases; J trim: 7 bases; unmatched bases: 4. The germline V gene (reference sequence) yields MNHEY for CDR1 and SMNVEV for CDR2. The CDR3 measures 14 amino acids from cysteine to phenylalanine. The kept DNA is CDR3 alone, 42 bases in frame from the first base.

Study-wide conclusions, independent of this receptor: Apparently early alphabetaT-cell count recovery about two months after transplant reportedly relied on only several hundred rapidly expanded clones derived from non-depleted graft cells. In some patients, the high TCRbeta diversity seen at day 60 was put down to recipient T cells and intrathymic progenitors that had survived conditioning. Hyperexpanded clone frequencies declined over subsequent months; after one year, T-cell counts and TCRbeta diversity were mostly attributed to newly produced T cells.

The sample holds many counts of this clonotype. The antigen it recognizes is unknown. Base-call qualities are not available, and no considerably larger clone is one nucleotide away. This clonotype originated in a child aged 2 to 10 with inherited bone marrow failure, due to receive a stem cell transplant. The V and J genes are TRBV27 and TRBJ2-2; 8 bases in the junction line up with TRBD2. The specimen was PBMCs, collected before TCRalphabeta/CD19-depleted stem cell transplant. The sequenced DNA is TGTGCCAGCAGTTTTGGGACTAGTATCGGGGAGCTGTTTTTT. Protein translation: CASSFGTSIGELFF.